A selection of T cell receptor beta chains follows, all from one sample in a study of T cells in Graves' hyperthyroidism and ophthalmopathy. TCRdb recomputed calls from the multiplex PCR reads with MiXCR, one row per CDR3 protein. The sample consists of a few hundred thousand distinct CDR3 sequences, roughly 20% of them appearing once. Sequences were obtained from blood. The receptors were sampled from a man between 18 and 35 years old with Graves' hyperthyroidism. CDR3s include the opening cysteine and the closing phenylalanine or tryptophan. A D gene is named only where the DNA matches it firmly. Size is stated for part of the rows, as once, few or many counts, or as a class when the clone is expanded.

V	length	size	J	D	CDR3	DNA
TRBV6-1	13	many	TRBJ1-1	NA	CASSVEGNTEAFF	TGTGCCAGCAGTGTAGAGGGAAACACTGAAGCTTTCTTT
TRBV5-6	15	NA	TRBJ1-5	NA	CASSLADSGNQPQHF	TGTGCCAGCAGCTTGGCCGACAGTGGCAATCAGCCCCAGCATTTT
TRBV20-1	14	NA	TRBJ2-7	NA	CSAHRGRSSYEQYF	TGCAGTGCTCACCGGGGGCGCAGCTCCTACGAGCAGTACTTC
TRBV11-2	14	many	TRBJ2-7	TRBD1	CASRPGTGPYEQYF	TGTGCCAGCAGGCCCGGGACAGGGCCCTACGAGCAGTACTTC
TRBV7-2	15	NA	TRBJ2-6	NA	CASSSRISGASVLSF	TGTGCCAGCAGCTCCAGGATCTCTGGGGCCAGCGTCCTGAGTTTC
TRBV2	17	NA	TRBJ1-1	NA	CASKSGRAQGMNTEAFF	TGTGCCAGCAAATCCGGTCGAGCCCAGGGGATGAACACTGAAGCTTTCTTT
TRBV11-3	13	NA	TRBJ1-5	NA	CASSLDLVEPQHF	TGTGCCAGCAGCTTAGATCTCGTGGAGCCCCAGCATTTT
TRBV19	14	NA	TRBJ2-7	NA	CASSIAQVVDEQYF	TGTGCCAGTAGTATTGCCCAGGTAGTCGACGAGCAGTACTTC
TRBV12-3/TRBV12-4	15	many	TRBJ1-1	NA	CASSPFRDWNTEAFF	TGTGCCAGCAGTCCCTTTAGGGATTGGAACACTGAAGCTTTCTTT
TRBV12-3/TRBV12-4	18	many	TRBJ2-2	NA	CASSLSPTTEWNTGELFF	TGTGCCAGCAGTTTAAGTCCTACGACCGAATGGAACACCGGGGAGCTGTTTTTT
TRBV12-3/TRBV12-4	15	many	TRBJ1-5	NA	CASSFRQIPNQPQHF	TGTGCCAGCAGTTTCCGGCAGATTCCTAATCAGCCCCAGCATTTT
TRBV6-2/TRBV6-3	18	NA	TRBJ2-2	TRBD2	CASGPWGGGVPNTGELFF	TGTGCCAGCGGTCCTTGGGGCGGGGGGGTACCGAACACCGGGGAGCTGTTTTTT
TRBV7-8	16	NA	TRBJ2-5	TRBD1	CASSRGAGGYQETQYF	TGTGCCAGCAGCCGAGGGGCAGGGGGCTACCAAGAGACCCAGTACTTC
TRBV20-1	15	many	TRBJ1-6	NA	CSAASGESYNSPLHF	TGCAGTGCCGCCTCAGGGGAGTCCTATAATTCACCCCTCCACTTT
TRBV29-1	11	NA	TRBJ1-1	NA	CSGSSGGEAFF	TGCAGCGGATCCTCCGGGGGTGAAGCTTTCTTT
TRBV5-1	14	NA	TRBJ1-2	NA	CASSMDGIDYGYTF	TGCGCCAGCAGCATGGACGGTATTGACTATGGCTACACCTTC
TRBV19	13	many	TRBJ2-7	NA	CASSTSGLGEQYF	TGTGCCAGTAGTACCTCCGGATTGGGGGAGCAGTACTTC
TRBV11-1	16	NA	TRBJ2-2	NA	CASRLGPDPLTGELFF	TGTGCCAGCAGACTCGGACCGGACCCCCTCACCGGGGAGCTGTTTTTT
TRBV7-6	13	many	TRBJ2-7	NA	CASSLYRADEQYF	TGTGCCAGCAGCTTATACCGGGCCGACGAGCAGTACTTC
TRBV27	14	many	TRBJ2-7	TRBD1	CASPRDSRNYEQYF	TGTGCCAGCCCTCGGGACAGCAGAAACTACGAGCAGTACTTC
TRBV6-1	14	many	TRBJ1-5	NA	CASSEWAGRVPQHF	TGTGCCAGCAGTGAATGGGCAGGGCGTGTGCCCCAGCATTTT
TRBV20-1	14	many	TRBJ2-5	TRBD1	CSQRGQGGWETQYF	TGCAGTCAGCGGGGACAGGGTGGTTGGGAGACCCAGTACTTC
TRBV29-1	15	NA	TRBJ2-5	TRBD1	CSVQVGTGVGETQYF	TGCAGCGTCCAAGTAGGGACAGGGGTGGGGGAGACCCAGTACTTC
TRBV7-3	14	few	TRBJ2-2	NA	CASSLTGPTGELFF	TGTGCCAGCAGCTTAACTGGCCCCACCGGGGAGCTGTTTTTT
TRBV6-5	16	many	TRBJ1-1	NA	CASSYSGDDMNTEAFF	TGTGCCAGCAGTTACTCGGGGGACGACATGAACACTGAAGCTTTCTTT
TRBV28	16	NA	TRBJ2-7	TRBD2	CASSPGTSGGTYEQYF	TGTGCCAGCAGTCCCGGGACTAGCGGAGGAACCTACGAGCAGTACTTC
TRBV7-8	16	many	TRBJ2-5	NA	CASSSLKGRGQETQYF	TGTGCCAGCAGCTCCCTCAAGGGCAGGGGCCAAGAGACCCAGTACTTC
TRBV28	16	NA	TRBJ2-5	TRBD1	CAVEGATGTGQETQYF	TGTGCGGTAGAGGGGGCCACCGGGACAGGACAAGAGACCCAGTACTTC
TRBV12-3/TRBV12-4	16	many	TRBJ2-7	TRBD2	CASSFAGGYVSYEQYF	TGTGCCAGCAGTTTCGCGGGAGGGTACGTGAGTTACGAGCAGTACTTC
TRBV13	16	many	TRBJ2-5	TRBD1	CASSYRTGSSGETQYF	TGTGCCAGCAGCTACCGGACAGGGTCCTCGGGAGAGACCCAGTACTTC
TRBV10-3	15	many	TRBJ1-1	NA	CAISEAHGTNTEAFF	TGTGCCATCAGTGAGGCACACGGAACGAACACTGAAGCTTTCTTT
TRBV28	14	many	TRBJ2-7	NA	CASSALGGTYEQYF	TGTGCCAGCAGTGCCCTAGGGGGGACCTACGAGCAGTACTTC
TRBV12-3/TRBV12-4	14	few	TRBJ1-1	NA	CASNSWGGNTEAFF	TGTGCCAGCAACTCCTGGGGGGGTAACACTGAAGCTTTCTTT
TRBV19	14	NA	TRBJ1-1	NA	CASSNAGGGTEAFF	TGTGCCAGTAGTAATGCCGGCGGGGGGACTGAAGCTTTCTTT
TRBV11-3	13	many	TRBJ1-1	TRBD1	CASSRDRATEAFF	TGTGCCAGCAGCAGGGACAGAGCCACTGAAGCTTTCTTT
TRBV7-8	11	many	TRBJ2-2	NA	CASTNGGELFF	TGTGCCAGCACCAACGGCGGGGAGCTGTTTTTT
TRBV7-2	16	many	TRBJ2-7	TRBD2	CASRMAGVELPYEQYF	TGTGCCAGCAGGATGGCGGGGGTGGAACTTCCCTACGAGCAGTACTTC
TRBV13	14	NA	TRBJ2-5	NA	CASSAPPGRETQYF	TGTGCCAGCAGCGCCCCTCCAGGAAGAGAGACCCAGTACTTC
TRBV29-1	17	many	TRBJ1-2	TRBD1	CSVEVGQGPGSNYGYTF	TGCAGCGTTGAGGTGGGACAGGGCCCTGGAAGTAACTATGGCTACACCTTC
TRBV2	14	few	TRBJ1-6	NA	CASSEAGNNSPLHF	TGTGCCAGCAGTGAAGCAGGGAACAATTCACCCCTCCACTTT
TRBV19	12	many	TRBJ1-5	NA	CASTEGSQPQHF	TGTGCCAGTACGGAGGGTAGTCAGCCCCAGCATTTT
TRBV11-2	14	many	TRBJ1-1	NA	CASSFTDQNTEAFF	TGTGCCAGCAGCTTTACGGACCAGAACACTGAAGCTTTCTTT
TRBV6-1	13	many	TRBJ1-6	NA	CASSGQPNSPLHF	TGTGCCAGCAGTGGACAGCCTAATTCACCCCTCCACTTT
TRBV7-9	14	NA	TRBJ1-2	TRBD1	CASSSHRGSYGYTF	TGTGCCAGCAGCTCGCACAGGGGTAGCTATGGCTACACCTTC
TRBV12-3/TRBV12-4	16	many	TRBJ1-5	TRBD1	CASTNSRTGDNQPQHF	TGTGCCAGCACCAACTCTCGGACAGGTGACAATCAGCCCCAGCATTTT
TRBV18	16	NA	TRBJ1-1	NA	CASSPQEVPMNTEAFF	TGTGCCAGCTCACCCCAGGAAGTACCCATGAACACTGAAGCTTTCTTT
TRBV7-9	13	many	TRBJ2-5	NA	CASRLGYQETQYF	TGTGCTAGCCGATTAGGGTACCAAGAGACCCAGTACTTC
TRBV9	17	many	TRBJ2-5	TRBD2	CASSVVASGGAQETQYF	TGTGCCAGCAGCGTAGTCGCTAGCGGGGGGGCCCAAGAGACCCAGTACTTC